The subject of this entry is one T cell receptor (beta chain). These data belong to a study of blood T cell repertoires in COVID-19. Sequencing was performed with immunoSEQ multiplex PCR; in TCRdb, only in-frame clones are kept and a portion is missing. This table holds 100,000 to 150,000 clones, roughly 80% found once. This CDR3 has 15 amino acids. Per the germline V gene, CDR1 is SNHLY and CDR2 is FYNNEI. V shed 0 bases and J shed 5 bases, with 11 bases lying between them. Sample: peripheral blood. The chain carries TRBV2 and TRBJ1-5; D call uncertain. This clonotype was obtained from a man aged 60 to 75 with acute or convalescent COVID-19. In DNA, the CDR3 is TGTGCCAGCAGTGAAGCCCGGGGATCTCATCAGCCCCAGCATTTT. Its protein is CASSEARGSHQPQHF.